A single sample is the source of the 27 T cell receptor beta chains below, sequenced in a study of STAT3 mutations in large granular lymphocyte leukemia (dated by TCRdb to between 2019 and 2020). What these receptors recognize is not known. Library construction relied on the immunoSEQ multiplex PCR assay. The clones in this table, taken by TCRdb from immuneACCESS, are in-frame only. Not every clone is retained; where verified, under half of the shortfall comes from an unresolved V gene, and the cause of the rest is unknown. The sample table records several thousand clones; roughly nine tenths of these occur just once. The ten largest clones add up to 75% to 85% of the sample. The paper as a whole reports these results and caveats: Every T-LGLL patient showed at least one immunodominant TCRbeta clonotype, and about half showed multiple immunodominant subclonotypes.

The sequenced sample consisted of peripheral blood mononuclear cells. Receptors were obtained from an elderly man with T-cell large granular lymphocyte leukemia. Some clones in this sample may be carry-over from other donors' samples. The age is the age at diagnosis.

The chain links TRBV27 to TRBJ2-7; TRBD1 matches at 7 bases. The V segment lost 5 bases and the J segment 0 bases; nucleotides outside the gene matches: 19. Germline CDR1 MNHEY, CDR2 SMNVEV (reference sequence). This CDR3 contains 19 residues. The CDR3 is CASSRRWSDRALSSYEQYF. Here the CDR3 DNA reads TGTGCCAGCAGTCGAAGATGGTCAGACAGGGCTTTAAGCTCCTACGAGCAGTACTTC.

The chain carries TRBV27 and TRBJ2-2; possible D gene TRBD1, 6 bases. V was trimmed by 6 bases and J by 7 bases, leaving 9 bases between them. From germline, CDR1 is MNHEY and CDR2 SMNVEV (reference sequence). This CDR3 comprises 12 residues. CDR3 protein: CASRIGGGELFF. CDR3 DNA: TGTGCCAGCAGAATAGGGGGCGGGGAGCTGTTTTTT.

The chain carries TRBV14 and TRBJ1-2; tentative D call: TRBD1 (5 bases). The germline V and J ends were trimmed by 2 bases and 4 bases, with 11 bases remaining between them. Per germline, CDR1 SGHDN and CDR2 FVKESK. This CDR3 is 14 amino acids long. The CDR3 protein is CASSQNVDSYGYTF. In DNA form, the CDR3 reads TGTGCCAGCAGCCAAAATGTAGACAGCTATGGCTACACCTTC.

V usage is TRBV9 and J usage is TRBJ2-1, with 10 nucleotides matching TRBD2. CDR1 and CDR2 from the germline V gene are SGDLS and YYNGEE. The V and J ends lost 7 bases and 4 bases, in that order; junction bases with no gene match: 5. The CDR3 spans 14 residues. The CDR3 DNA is TGTGCCAGCGGCGGACTAGCGGAATACAATGAGCAGTTCTTC. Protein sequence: CASGGLAEYNEQFF.

CDR3 bases: TGTGCCTGGAGTGAGTCTTTGCGGGAAAAACTGTTTTTT. Residues: CAWSESLREKLFF. This chain uses TRBV30 with TRBJ1-4, with D unclear. The CDR3 contains 13 residues. V lost 1 base, J lost 8 bases, and 11 bases lay in between. The germline CDR1 and CDR2 sequences are GTSNPN and SVGIG (reference sequence).

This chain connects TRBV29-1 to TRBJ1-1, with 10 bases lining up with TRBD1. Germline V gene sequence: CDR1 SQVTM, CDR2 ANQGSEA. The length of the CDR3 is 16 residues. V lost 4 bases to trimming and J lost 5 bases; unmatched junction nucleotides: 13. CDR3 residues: CSVVGDRGGVGTEAFF. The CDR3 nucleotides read TGCAGCGTTGTAGGGGACAGGGGAGGGGTGGGAACTGAAGCTTTCTTT.

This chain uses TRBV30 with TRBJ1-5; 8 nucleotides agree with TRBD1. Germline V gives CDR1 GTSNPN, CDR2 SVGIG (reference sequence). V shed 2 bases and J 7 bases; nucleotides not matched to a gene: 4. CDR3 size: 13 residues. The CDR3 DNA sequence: TGTGCCTGGAGTCAGGGGGCAGGACAGCCCCAGCATTTT. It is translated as CAWSQGAGQPQHF.

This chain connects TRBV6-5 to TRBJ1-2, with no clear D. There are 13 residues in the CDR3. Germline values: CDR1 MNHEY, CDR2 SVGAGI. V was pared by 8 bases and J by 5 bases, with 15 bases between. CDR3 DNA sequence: TGTGCCAGCTATAGTCCGGGGTGGTATGGCTACACCTTC. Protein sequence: CASYSPGWYGYTF.

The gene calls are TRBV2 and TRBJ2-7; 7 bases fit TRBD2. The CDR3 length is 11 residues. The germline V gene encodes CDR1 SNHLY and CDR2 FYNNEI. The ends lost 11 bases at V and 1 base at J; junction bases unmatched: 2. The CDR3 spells CASGGSYEQYF. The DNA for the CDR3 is TGTGCCTCGGGAGGATCCTACGAGCAGTACTTC. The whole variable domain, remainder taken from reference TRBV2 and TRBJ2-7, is EPEVTQTPSHQVTQMGQEVILRCVPISNHLYFYWYRQILGQKVEFLVSFYNNEISEKSEIFDDQFSVERPDGSNFTLKIRSTKLEDSAMYFCASGGSYEQYFGPGTRLTVT.

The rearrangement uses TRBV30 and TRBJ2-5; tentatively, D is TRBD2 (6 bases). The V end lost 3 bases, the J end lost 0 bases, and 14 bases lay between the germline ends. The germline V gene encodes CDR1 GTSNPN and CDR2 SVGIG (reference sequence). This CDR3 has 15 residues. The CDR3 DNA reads TGTGCCTGGAGACGTACTAGCCTGTACCAAGAGACCCAGTACTTC. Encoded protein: CAWRRTSLYQETQYF.

The CDR3 DNA sequence: TGCGCCAGCAGCCATTCGGTAGGGTTCCCCTACAATGAGCAGTTCTTC. Translation: CASSHSVGFPYNEQFF. The J gene is TRBJ2-1, the V gene TRBV5-1; no definite D call. The V and J ends lost 4 bases and 2 bases respectively, with 16 bases between them. CDR1 SGHRS and CDR2 YFSETQ come from the germline V gene. This CDR3 has 16 amino acids.

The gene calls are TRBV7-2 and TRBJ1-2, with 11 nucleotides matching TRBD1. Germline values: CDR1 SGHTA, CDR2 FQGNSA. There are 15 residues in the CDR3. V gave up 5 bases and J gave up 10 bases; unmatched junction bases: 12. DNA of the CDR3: TGTGCCAGCAGCCCATATTCGGGACAGGGGGTTCCCTACACCTTC. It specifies CASSPYSGQGVPYTF. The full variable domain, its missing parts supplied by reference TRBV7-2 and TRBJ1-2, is GAGVSQSPSNKVTEKGKDVELRCDPISGHTALYWYRQSLGQGLEFLIYFQGNSAPDKSGLPSDRFSAERTGGSVSTLTIQRTQQEDSAVYLCASSPYSGQGVPYTFGSGTRLTVV.

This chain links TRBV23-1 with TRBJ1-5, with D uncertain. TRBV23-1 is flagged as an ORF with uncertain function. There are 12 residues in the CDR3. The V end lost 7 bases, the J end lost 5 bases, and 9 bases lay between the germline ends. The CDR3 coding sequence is TGCGCCAGCACCCGGTGGGATCAGCCCCAGCATTTT. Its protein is CASTRWDQPQHF.

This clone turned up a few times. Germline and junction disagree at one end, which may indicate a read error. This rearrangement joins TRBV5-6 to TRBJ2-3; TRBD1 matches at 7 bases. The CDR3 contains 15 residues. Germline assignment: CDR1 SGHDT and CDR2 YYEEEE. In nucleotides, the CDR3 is TGTGCCAGCAGCTCCCCCCGGGACAGCCTCGTCAGAGAACTATTT. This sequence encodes CASSSPRDSLVRELF.

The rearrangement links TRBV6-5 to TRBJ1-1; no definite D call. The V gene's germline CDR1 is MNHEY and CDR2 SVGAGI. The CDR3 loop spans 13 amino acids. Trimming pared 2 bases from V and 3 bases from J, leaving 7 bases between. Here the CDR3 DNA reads TGTGCCAGCAGTTACGGTGGGGACACTGAAGCTTTCTTT. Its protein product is CASSYGGDTEAFF.

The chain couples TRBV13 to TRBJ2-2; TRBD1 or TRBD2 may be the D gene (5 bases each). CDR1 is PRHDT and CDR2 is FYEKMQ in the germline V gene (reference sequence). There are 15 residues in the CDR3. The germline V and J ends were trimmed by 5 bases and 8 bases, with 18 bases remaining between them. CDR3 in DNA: TGTGCCAGCAGCCCCTCGGTGGGGGTCCGGGGGGAGCTGTTTTTT. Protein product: CASSPSVGVRGELFF.

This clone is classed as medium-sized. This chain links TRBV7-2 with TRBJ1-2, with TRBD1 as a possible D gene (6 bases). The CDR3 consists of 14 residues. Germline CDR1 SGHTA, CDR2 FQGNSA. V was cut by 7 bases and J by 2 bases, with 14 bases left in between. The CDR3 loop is CASTLTQGNYGYTF. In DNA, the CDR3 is TGTGCCAGCACCCTAACACAGGGCAACTATGGCTACACCTTC.

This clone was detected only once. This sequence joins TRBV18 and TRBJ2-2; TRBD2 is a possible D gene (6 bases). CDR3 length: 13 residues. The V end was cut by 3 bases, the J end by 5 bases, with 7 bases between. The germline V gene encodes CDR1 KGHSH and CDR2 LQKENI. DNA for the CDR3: TGTGCCAGCTCACCTCGGGGGACCGGGGAGCTGTTTTTT. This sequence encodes CASSPRGTGELFF.

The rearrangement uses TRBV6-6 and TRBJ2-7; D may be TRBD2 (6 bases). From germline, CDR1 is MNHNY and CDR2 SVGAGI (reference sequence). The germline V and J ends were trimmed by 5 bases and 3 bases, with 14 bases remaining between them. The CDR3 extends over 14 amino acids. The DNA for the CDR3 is TGTGCCAGCAGTCCCTCCCTGGGAGGCTACGAGCAGTACTTC. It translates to CASSPSLGGYEQYF.

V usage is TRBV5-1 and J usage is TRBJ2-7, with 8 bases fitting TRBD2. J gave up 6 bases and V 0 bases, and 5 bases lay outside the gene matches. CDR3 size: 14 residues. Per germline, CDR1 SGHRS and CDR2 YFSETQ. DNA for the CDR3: TGCGCCAGCAGCTTGGCCGGGGGGGCTGGCGAGCAGTACTTC. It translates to CASSLAGGAGEQYF.

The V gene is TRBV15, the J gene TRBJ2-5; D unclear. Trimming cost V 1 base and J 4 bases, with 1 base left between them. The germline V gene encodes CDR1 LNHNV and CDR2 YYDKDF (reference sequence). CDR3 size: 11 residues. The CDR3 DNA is TGTGCCACCAGCAGAGGAGAGACCCAGTACTTC. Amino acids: CATSRGETQYF.

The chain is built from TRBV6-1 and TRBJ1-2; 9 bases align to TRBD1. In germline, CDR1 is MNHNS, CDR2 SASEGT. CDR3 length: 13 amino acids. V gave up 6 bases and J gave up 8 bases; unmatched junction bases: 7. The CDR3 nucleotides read TGTGCCAGCAGAACCAGGACAGGGGACGGCTACACCTTC. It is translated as CASRTRTGDGYTF.

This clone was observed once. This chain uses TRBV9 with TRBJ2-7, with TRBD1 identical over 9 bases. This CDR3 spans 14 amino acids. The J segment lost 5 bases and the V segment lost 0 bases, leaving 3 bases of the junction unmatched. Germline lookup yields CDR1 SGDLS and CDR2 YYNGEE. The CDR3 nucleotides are TGTGCCAGCAGCGTAGGGACAGGGGTCGACGAGCAGTACTTC. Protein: CASSVGTGVDEQYF.

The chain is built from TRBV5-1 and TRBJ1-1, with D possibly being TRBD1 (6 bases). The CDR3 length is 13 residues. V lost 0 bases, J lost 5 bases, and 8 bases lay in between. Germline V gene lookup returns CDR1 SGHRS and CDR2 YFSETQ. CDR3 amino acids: CASSLDRATEAFF. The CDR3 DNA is TGCGCCAGCAGCTTGGACAGGGCGACTGAAGCTTTCTTT.

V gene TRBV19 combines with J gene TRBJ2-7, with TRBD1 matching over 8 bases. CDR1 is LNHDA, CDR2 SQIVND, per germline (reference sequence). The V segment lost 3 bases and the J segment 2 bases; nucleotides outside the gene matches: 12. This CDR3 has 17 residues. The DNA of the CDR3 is TGTGCCAGTAGTATGACAATGTGGGGGACAGGTCCCTACGAGCAGTACTTC. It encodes CASSMTMWGTGPYEQYF.

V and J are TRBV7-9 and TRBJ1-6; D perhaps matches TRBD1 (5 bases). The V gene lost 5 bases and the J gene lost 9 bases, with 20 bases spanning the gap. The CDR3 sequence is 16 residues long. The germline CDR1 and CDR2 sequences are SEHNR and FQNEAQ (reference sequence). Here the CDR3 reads CASSLTGGDHRSPLHF. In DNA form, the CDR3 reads TGTGCCAGCAGCCTGACGGGGGGGGACCACCGTTCACCCCTCCACTTT.

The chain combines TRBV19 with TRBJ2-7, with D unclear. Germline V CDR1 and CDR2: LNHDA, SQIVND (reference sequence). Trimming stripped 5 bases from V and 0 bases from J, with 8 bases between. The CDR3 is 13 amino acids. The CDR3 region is CASSLTDSYEQYF. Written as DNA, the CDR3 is TGTGCCAGTAGTCTAACGGACTCCTACGAGCAGTACTTC.